The next 21 T cell receptor beta chains were all read from a single sample in a study of immune evolution from preneoplasia to lung adenocarcinoma. The repertoire was sequenced with immunoSEQ multiplex PCR; TCRdb's copy has only in-frame clones and lacks some. In the table there are 3,600 or so clones, 75% of which are singletons. The sample consisted of FFPE lung adenocarcinoma in situ tissue. These receptors originate from a person aged 55-80 years with lung adenocarcinoma.

The chain has TRBV9 and TRBJ2-3; TRBD2 matches at 14 bases. Germline assignment: CDR1 SGDLS and CDR2 YYNGEE. CDR3 length: 18 residues. J lost 2 bases, V lost 3 bases, and 8 bases had no gene match. DNA for the CDR3: TGTGCCAGCAGCGGAGGACTAGCGGGGGGCCTCCTCACAGATACGCAGTATTTT. Protein sequence: CASSGGLAGGLLTDTQYF. The full variable domain, in which reference TRBV9 and TRBJ2-3 provide the parts outside the CDR3, is DSGVTQTPKHLITATGQRVTLRCSPRSGDLSVYWYQQSLDQGLQFLIQYYNGEERAKGNILERFSAQQFPDLHSELNLSSLELGDSALYFCASSGGLAGGLLTDTQYFGPGTRLTVL.

The V gene is TRBV19, the J gene TRBJ2-7; perhaps TRBD1 as D (6 bases). The CDR3 consists of 15 residues. CDR1 and CDR2 (germline): LNHDA, SQIVND (reference sequence). V lost 3 bases and J 4 bases, leaving 16 bases between the germline ends. CDR3 sequence: CASSISNRARYEQYF. Here the CDR3 DNA reads TGTGCCAGTAGTATCTCGAACAGGGCACGATACGAGCAGTACTTC.

The chain has TRBV2 and TRBJ2-3, with TRBD2 identical over 7 bases. The CDR3 totals 15 residues. Germline assignment: CDR1 SNHLY and CDR2 FYNNEI. V trimming: 6 bases; J trimming: 4 bases; junction bases outside the gene matches: 10. CDR3 protein: CASRRAGRDADTQYF. The CDR3 nucleotides are TGTGCCAGCAGAAGAGCGGGGAGGGACGCAGATACGCAGTATTTT.

The chain carries TRBV29-1 and TRBJ1-2; TRBD1 might be the D (6 bases). Germline lookup yields CDR1 SQVTM and CDR2 ANQGSEA. CDR3 length: 18 residues. V was cut by 1 base and J by 0 bases, with 21 bases left in between. The CDR3 DNA reads as TGCAGCGTTGAAGGGCGATGGGGCAGGGGAGTTTCTAACTATGGCTACACCTTC. It is translated as CSVEGRWGRGVSNYGYTF.

The chain joins TRBV7-2 to TRBJ2-2, with 11 bases identical to TRBD2. Germline V gene sequence: CDR1 SGHTA, CDR2 FQGNSA. The J segment lost 5 bases and the V segment lost 5 bases, leaving 7 bases of the junction unmatched. This CDR3 spans 16 amino acids. DNA of the CDR3: TGTGCCAGCAGCACCGGACTAGCGGGCCTGACCGGGGAGCTGTTTTTT. Protein product: CASSTGLAGLTGELFF.

This clone has a handful of counts. V and J are TRBV4-1 and TRBJ1-5; D remains ambiguous. The CDR3 is 16 amino acids. Deletions cut 0 bases from V and 0 bases from J, with 9 bases between. Germline assignment: CDR1 MGHRA and CDR2 YSYEKL. The DNA for the CDR3 is TGCGCCAGCAGCCAAGAGGAGAAGTATAGCAATCAGCCCCAGCATTTT. Protein sequence: CASSQEEKYSNQPQHF.

The chain couples TRBV9 to TRBJ2-1; TRBD1 matches 7 bases. This CDR3 region has 14 residues. V shed 6 bases and J 4 bases; nucleotides not matched to a gene: 7. CDR1 and CDR2 from the germline V gene are SGDLS and YYNGEE. This CDR3 is CASNPGQQYNEQFF. As DNA, the CDR3 is TGTGCCAGCAACCCGGGACAGCAATACAATGAGCAGTTCTTC.

This clone was observed a single time. This chain links TRBV30 with TRBJ1-1; possible D gene TRBD1, 5 bases. With 1 base removed from V and 5 bases from J, the gap between germline ends came to 11 bases. Germline lookup yields CDR1 GTSNPN and CDR2 SVGIG (reference sequence). The CDR3 extends over 13 amino acids. The CDR3: CAWSARVFTEAFF. CDR3 nucleotide sequence: TGTGCCTGGAGTGCCAGGGTATTTACTGAAGCTTTCTTT.

This chain links TRBV5-6 with TRBJ2-7; D unresolved. Germline V CDR1 and CDR2: SGHDT, YYEEEE. The CDR3 extends over 13 amino acids. V was cut by 2 bases and J by 8 bases, with 14 bases left in between. The CDR3 DNA follows: TGTGCCAGCAGCTTAGACCGAACTACGAAGCAGTACTTC. Translation gives CASSLDRTTKQYF.

The chain employs TRBV10-1 and TRBJ2-3; D is ambiguous. V was cut by 5 bases and J by 2 bases, with 8 bases left in between. CDR3 size: 13 residues. Per the germline V gene, CDR1 is WNHNN and CDR2 is SYGVQD (reference sequence). The CDR3 nucleotides are TGCGCCAGCAGTAGGGATCTCACAGATACGCAGTATTTT. Amino acids: CASSRDLTDTQYF.

This clone came up a few times. V usage is TRBV10-3 and J usage is TRBJ2-3; D remains ambiguous. The CDR3 contains 15 residues. Germline V gene data show CDR1 as ENHRY and CDR2 as SYGVKD. Trimming took 2 bases from V and 2 from J, leaving 11 bases between them. CDR3 sequence reads: CAISEPETLTDTQYF. In DNA form, the CDR3 reads TGTGCCATCAGTGAGCCCGAAACTCTCACAGATACGCAGTATTTT.

The V call is TRBV6-5, the J call TRBJ2-5; the D gene is possibly TRBD2 (6 bases). Germline loops: CDR1 MNHEY, CDR2 SVGAGI. Trimming cost V 0 bases and J 2 bases, with 13 bases left between them. This CDR3 spans 16 amino acids. The CDR3 region has the DNA TGTGCCAGCAGTTACTCTGGGGGAGGACGGCAAGAGACCCAGTACTTC. It translates to CASSYSGGGRQETQYF.

This clone was detected once. The rearrangement links TRBV6-5 to TRBJ2-7; 9 bases match TRBD1. The V gene's germline CDR1 is MNHEY and CDR2 SVGAGI. V lost 2 bases, J lost 5 bases, and 7 bases stayed unmatched. The CDR3 has 15 amino acids. The CDR3 reads CASSYPPGQGHEQYF. CDR3 sequence (DNA): TGTGCCAGCAGTTACCCACCGGGACAGGGCCACGAGCAGTACTTC.

This clone was recorded a few times. The rearrangement uses TRBV4-2 and TRBJ2-3; a possible D gene is TRBD2 (6 bases). CDR1 is LGHNA, CDR2 YNFKEQ, per germline. The CDR3 extends over 16 amino acids. Trimming took off 1 base at V and 5 bases at J, with 16 bases between the two ends. The CDR3 is CASSQGAQRAGDTQYF. The CDR3 DNA reads TGTGCCAGCAGCCAAGGTGCACAGCGGGCAGGAGATACGCAGTATTTT.

V usage is TRBV5-1 and J usage is TRBJ2-2; TRBD1 agrees at 7 bases. The CDR3 runs to 17 residues. V shed 4 bases and J 3 bases; nucleotides not matched to a gene: 12. CDR1 SGHRS and CDR2 YFSETQ come from the germline V gene. The CDR3 reads CASSKNRDRFYTGELFF. The CDR3, as DNA: TGCGCCAGCAGCAAAAACCGGGACAGATTTTACACCGGGGAGCTGTTTTTT. Based on the CDR3 plus reference TRBV5-1 and TRBJ2-2, the full variable domain is KAGVTQTPRYLIKTRGQQVTLSCSPISGHRSVSWYQQTPGQGLQFLFEYFSETQRNKGNFPGRFSGRQFSNSRSEMNVSTLELGDSALYLCASSKNRDRFYTGELFFGEGSRLTVL.

The chain carries TRBV30 and TRBJ1-1; the match to TRBD1 covers 11 bases. J gave up 0 bases and V 4 bases, and 10 bases lay outside the gene matches. Germline-derived CDR1 and CDR2 are GTSNPN and SVGIG (reference sequence). The CDR3 has 17 amino acids. CDR3 coding DNA: TGTGCCTGGACCAAGAGGGGACAGGGGGTATTGAACACTGAAGCTTTCTTT. Encoded protein: CAWTKRGQGVLNTEAFF. Combining the CDR3 with reference TRBV30 and TRBJ1-1 gives the whole variable domain SQTIHQWPATLVQPVGSPLSLECTVEGTSNPNLYWYRQAAGRGLQLLFYSVGIGQISSEVPQNLSASRPQDRQFILSSKKLLLSDSGFYLCAWTKRGQGVLNTEAFFGQGTRLTVV.

CDR3 coding DNA: TGCAGCGTTTCCACCACAGGAGTTGAGACCCAGTACTTC. Residues: CSVSTTGVETQYF. The chain is built from TRBV29-1 and TRBJ2-5, with a weak D call TRBD1 (5 bases). CDR1 SQVTM and CDR2 ANQGSEA come from the germline V gene. V was clipped by 5 bases and J by 5 bases, with 15 bases between them. There are 13 residues in the CDR3.

The rearrangement links TRBV5-1 to TRBJ1-5, with TRBD1 matching over 8 bases. Germline values: CDR1 SGHRS, CDR2 YFSETQ. This CDR3 is 14 amino acids long. Trimming cost V 5 bases and J 5 bases; bases outside gene matches: 6. The CDR3 coding sequence is TGCGCCAGCAGGCCGGACAGGGCCGATCAGCCCCAGCATTTT. Its translation: CASRPDRADQPQHF.

J is TRBJ2-2 and V is TRBV11-2; perhaps TRBD1 as D (6 bases). This CDR3 spans 13 amino acids. Germline V gives CDR1 SGHAT, CDR2 FQNNGV. Trimming pared 5 bases from V and 6 bases from J, leaving 10 bases between. This CDR3 is CASSRTGSGELFF. The CDR3 DNA follows: TGTGCCAGCAGCCGAACAGGGTCCGGGGAGCTGTTTTTT.

This rearrangement joins TRBV7-6 to TRBJ1-1; maybe TRBD1 (5 bases). This CDR3 has 15 amino acids. V was cut by 2 bases and J by 4 bases, with 14 bases left in between. Germline-derived CDR1 and CDR2 are SGHVS and FNYEAQ. The CDR3 DNA sequence: TGTGCCAGCAGCTTACAAGGGCAGGGCGGCACTGAAGCTTTCTTT. Its translation: CASSLQGQGGTEAFF.

The count of this clone is one. The chain employs TRBV20-1 and TRBJ2-1; D remains unclear. CDR1 DFQATT and CDR2 SNEGSKA come from the germline V gene (reference sequence). The CDR3 covers 11 residues. Trimming pared 4 bases from V and 7 bases from J, leaving 8 bases between. CDR3 sequence (DNA): TGCAGTGCTACAGCCGGGAATGAGCAGTTCTTC. Its protein product is CSATAGNEQFF.